These T cell receptor beta chains were read from a single sample in a study of blood T cell repertoires in COVID-19. Using immunoSEQ multiplex PCR, the repertoire was profiled, and TCRdb retains in-frame clones only, with some absent. Of fewer than 650,000 clones in the sample, roughly 91% were seen once. The sample taken for sequencing was peripheral blood. These TCRs come from a woman aged 45-60 years with COVID-19, enrolled during active disease. The CDR3 runs from the conserved cysteine through the conserved F or W. D genes are given only for firm matches. Not all rows give a size; the values are once, few, many and, for expanded clones, a class.

abundance	d_gene	v_gene	j_gene	CDR3nt	CDR3aa
-	-	TRBV19	TRBJ1-2	TGTGCCAGTAGTATAGAGGACCTCGCGACTAGCTACACCTTC	CASSIEDLATSYTF
-	TRBD2	TRBV27	TRBJ2-3	TGTGCCAGCAGTTTATATCCCCCTACTAGCGGGGACACAGATACGCAGTATTTT	CASSLYPPTSGDTDTQYF
-	-	TRBV27	TRBJ2-1	TGTGCCAGCAGTTCTACAGGGAATTACAATGAGCAGTTCTTC	CASSSTGNYNEQFF
-	-	TRBV27	TRBJ2-1	TGTGCCAGCAGGGGCTTGAAAGGTAGCAATGAGCAGTTCTTC	CASRGLKGSNEQFF
-	-	TRBV24-1	TRBJ1-3	TGTGCCACCAGTGATCGCAGGGGCGACACCATATATTTT	CATSDRRGDTIYF
-	-	TRBV3-1/TRBV3-2	TRBJ1-5	TGTGCCAGCAGTCGTGCTAAGAATCAGCCCCAGCATTTT	CASSRAKNQPQHF
-	-	TRBV3-1/TRBV3-2	TRBJ1-3	TGTGCCAGCAGCCAAGCACACGAAGGAAACACCATATATTTT	CASSQAHEGNTIYF
-	TRBD2	TRBV9	TRBJ2-3	TGTGCCAGCAGCGCCATTAGCGGGGTGACAGATACGCAGTATTTT	CASSAISGVTDTQYF
-	TRBD1	TRBV6-5	TRBJ1-2	TGTGCCAGCAGCTGGGACAGGGGGAACTATGGCTACACCTTC	CASSWDRGNYGYTF
few	-	TRBV11-1	TRBJ1-1	TGTGCCAGCAGCCCCAAAACTGAAGCTTTCTTT	CASSPKTEAFF
-	TRBD1	TRBV6-5	TRBJ1-1	TGTGCCAGCAACAGGCGGGGACAGGTGAACACTGAAGCTTTCTTT	CASNRRGQVNTEAFF
-	-	TRBV28	TRBJ1-1	TGTGCCAGTCCAGGTCGAGGGGGTGGCGACACTGAAGCTTTCTTT	CASPGRGGGDTEAFF
-	-	TRBV27	TRBJ1-1	TGTGCCAGCAGTTTAGGGGGGACGGTCAAGACTGAAGCTTTCTTT	CASSLGGTVKTEAFF
-	-	TRBV4-1	TRBJ2-1	TGCGCCAGCAGCCAAGTGGGGGGTCCCGGGGATGAGCAGTTCTTC	CASSQVGGPGDEQFF
-	-	TRBV19	TRBJ1-4	TGTGCCAGCGGGGAGGGAGTGGCTAATGAAAAACTGTTTTTT	CASGEGVANEKLFF
many	TRBD1	TRBV30	TRBJ1-1	TGTGCCTGGGACAGGGGGATGAACACTGAAGCTTTCTTT	CAWDRGMNTEAFF
-	TRBD1	TRBV18	TRBJ1-2	TGTGCCAGCTCACCCGCCGGGACAGGGGGCCGTGGCTACACCTTC	CASSPAGTGGRGYTF
-	TRBD2	TRBV4-2	TRBJ2-1	TGTGCCAGCAGCCAAGAAGGAGCGGGGGGGCCCGGCGAGCAGTTCTTC	CASSQEGAGGPGEQFF
-	TRBD1	TRBV25-1	TRBJ2-1	TGTGCCAGCAGTGGCGACGGACAGGGTTGGTACAATGAGCAGTTCTTC	CASSGDGQGWYNEQFF
many	-	TRBV10-3	TRBJ2-7	TGTGCCATCAGTGTTGGGGGGGCAGAAGACGAGCAGTACTTC	CAISVGGAEDEQYF
-	-	TRBV29-1	TRBJ1-2	TGCAGCGCAGGAGCTAACTATGGCTACACCTTC	CSAGANYGYTF
-	-	TRBV6-4	TRBJ2-2	TGTGCCAGCAGTGCCTCCAGCACCGGGGAGCTGTTTTTT	CASSASSTGELFF
-	TRBD1	TRBV10-3	TRBJ1-1	TGTGCCATCAGCCGCCCGGGACAGGGGTCGACTGAAGCTTTCTTT	CAISRPGQGSTEAFF
-	TRBD1	TRBV7-9	TRBJ2-1	TGTGCCAGCAGCTTGGGGACAGGGCTCTCCAATGAGCAGTTCTTC	CASSLGTGLSNEQFF
-	-	TRBV3-1/TRBV3-2	TRBJ1-2	TGTGCCAGCAGCCAAGCCGGACAGTCCTATGGCTACACCTTC	CASSQAGQSYGYTF
-	TRBD1	TRBV28	TRBJ1-4	TGTGCCAGCAGGAAAGGGGGCTCGGGTGAAAAACTGTTTTTT	CASRKGGSGEKLFF
-	-	TRBV7-8	TRBJ2-7	TGTGCCAGCAGCCCTCCCCCGCCGGCGGCTTTCTACGAGCAGTACTTC	CASSPPPPAAFYEQYF
-	-	TRBV12-3/TRBV12-4	TRBJ1-6	TGTGCCAGCAGTTCAACAGGGATTTCACCCCTCCACTTT	CASSSTGISPLHF
-	TRBD2	TRBV4-2	TRBJ2-2	TGTGCCAGCAGCCAAGGGCGGACTAGCGACGCCACCGGGGAGCTGTTTTTT	CASSQGRTSDATGELFF
once	TRBD1	TRBV27	TRBJ1-4	TGTGCCAGCAGTCCCAACAGGGGATTCGGTGAAAAACTGTTTTTT	CASSPNRGFGEKLFF
-	-	TRBV5-5	TRBJ1-6	TGTGCCAGCAGCTTAGGACACTTTAGCTCCTATAATTCACCCCTCCACTTT	CASSLGHFSSYNSPLHF